One and the same sample provided the 16 T cell receptor beta chains below, sequenced in a study of blood T cell repertoires in COVID-19. Some clones are missing from TCRdb's copy, which holds only in-frame ones; the method was immunoSEQ multiplex PCR. The profile shows approximately 470,000 clones, 80% to 90% of them singletons. The sample comprised peripheral blood. These receptors all stem from a human donor in a cohort sampled during active COVID-19.

The chain joins TRBV29-1 to TRBJ2-3; 8 nucleotides line up with TRBD2. V dropped 3 bases and J dropped 4; count of bases not matched to a gene: 6. This CDR3 is 14 amino acids long. Per germline, CDR1 SQVTM and CDR2 ANQGSEA. The CDR3 DNA follows: TGCAGCGTTGAGGGCGGGAGGAGTTCAGATACGCAGTATTTT. It encodes CSVEGGRSSDTQYF.

This clone was picked up a small number of times. The J gene is TRBJ2-1, the V gene TRBV28; 9 nucleotides align to TRBD2. There are 14 residues in the CDR3. Germline V gene data show CDR1 as MDHEN and CDR2 as SYDVKM. J lost 4 bases, V lost 7 bases, and 5 bases had no gene match. The CDR3 reads CASIIAGEYNEQFF. Written as DNA, the CDR3 is TGTGCCAGCATCATAGCGGGAGAGTACAATGAGCAGTTCTTC. The entire variable domain, with the rest obtained from reference TRBV28 and TRBJ2-1, is as follows: DVKVTQSSRYLVKRTGEKVFLECVQDMDHENMFWYRQDPGLGLRLIYFSYDVKMKEKGDIPEGYSVSREKKERFSLILESASTNQTSMYLCASIIAGEYNEQFFGPGTRLTVL.

The J gene is TRBJ2-2, the V gene TRBV10-3, with D possibly matching TRBD2 (6 bases). CDR1 is ENHRY, CDR2 SYGVKD, per germline. The CDR3 runs to 17 residues. V was trimmed by 3 bases and J by 4 bases, leaving 18 bases between them. The CDR3 DNA sequence: TGTGCCATCAGTGACCCCGGGGGAGCCGGGAGCACCGGGGAGCTGTTTTTT. Encoded protein: CAISDPGGAGSTGELFF.

J is TRBJ1-2 and V is TRBV19, with 7 bases aligning to TRBD1. With V trimmed by 7 bases and J by 3 bases, 11 bases remained unmatched. The CDR3 has 15 residues. Germline CDR1 reads LNHDA; CDR2 reads SQIVND (reference sequence). The CDR3 protein is CASTRDRPQDYGYTF. DNA for the CDR3: TGTGCCAGTACCAGGGACAGACCTCAGGACTATGGCTACACCTTC.

The rearrangement links TRBV4-2 to TRBJ2-3; D perhaps matches TRBD2 (5 bases). Trimming took 5 bases from V and 6 from J, leaving 12 bases between them. The CDR3 has 13 residues. Germline CDR1 is LGHNA and CDR2 is YNFKEQ. The CDR3: CASSYAGGDTQYF. DNA for the CDR3: TGTGCCAGCAGCTACGCGGGTGGGGATACGCAGTATTTT.

The chain couples TRBV6-5 to TRBJ1-2; 10 nucleotides match TRBD1. This CDR3 has 16 amino acids. The V segment lost 0 bases and the J segment 4 bases; nucleotides outside the gene matches: 5. The germline gives CDR1 MNHEY, CDR2 SVGAGI. CDR3 nucleotides: TGTGCCAGCAGTTACTCAAGGGGGACAGGGGCCTATGGCTACACCTTC. It codes for CASSYSRGTGAYGYTF.

The chain employs TRBV10-3 and TRBJ1-5, with 7 positions matching TRBD1. V was pared by 3 bases and J by 0 bases, with 2 bases of the junction left unmatched. The CDR3 runs 15 residues. From germline, CDR1 is ENHRY and CDR2 SYGVKD. CDR3 in amino acids: CAISEGTDSNQPQHF. DNA of the CDR3: TGTGCCATCAGTGAAGGGACAGATAGCAATCAGCCCCAGCATTTT.

This clone was seen a handful of times. The genes are TRBV24-1 and TRBJ2-7; D remains unclear. Trimming removed 3 bases at V and 2 bases at J, with 7 bases between. The CDR3 totals 13 residues. The V gene's germline CDR1 is KGHDR and CDR2 SFDVKD. The CDR3 nucleotides read TGTGCCACCAGTGATGACACAACCTACGAGCAGTACTTC. It codes for CATSDDTTYEQYF.

The V gene is TRBV20-1, the J gene TRBJ2-3; 7 nucleotides match TRBD2. The CDR3 is 14 amino acids. The V gene's germline CDR1 is DFQATT and CDR2 SNEGSKA (reference sequence). V was pared by 3 bases and J by 4 bases, with 7 bases of the junction left unmatched. The CDR3 region has the DNA TGCAGTGCTAGTTCCGCGGGAGTGGCAGATACGCAGTATTTT. It translates to CSASSAGVADTQYF.

The chain carries TRBV7-2 and TRBJ1-3, with 7 bases aligning to TRBD1. The germline CDR1 and CDR2 sequences are SGHTA and FQGNSA. The CDR3 totals 15 residues. Trimming cost V 2 bases and J 8 bases; bases outside gene matches: 9. DNA for the CDR3: TGTGCCAGCAGCTTAAATCCTGACAGGGTAGACACCATATATTTT. Translation: CASSLNPDRVDTIYF.

The rearrangement links TRBV28 to TRBJ2-3; the match to TRBD2 covers 13 bases. Looked up from germline, CDR1 is MDHEN and CDR2 is SYDVKM. The CDR3 runs 19 residues. With V trimmed by 6 bases and J by 4 bases, 16 bases remained unmatched. The CDR3 nucleotides are TGTGCCAGCAGCCTATCTCAATCGTGGACTAGCGGGGGTCCAGATACGCAGTATTTT. It encodes CASSLSQSWTSGGPDTQYF.

V gene TRBV5-8 combines with J gene TRBJ2-1, with 9 bases matching TRBD2. The CDR3 runs 15 residues. The junction had 11 bases not matched to a gene; V was cut back by 6 bases and J by 7 bases. Looked up from germline, CDR1 is SGHTS and CDR2 is YDEGEE. The CDR3: CASTPRVSGRNEQFF. The CDR3 nucleotides read TGTGCCAGCACCCCCCGGGTTAGCGGGAGAAATGAGCAGTTCTTC.

This clone was seen once. The V gene is TRBV18, the J gene TRBJ1-1; D call uncertain. This CDR3 region has 14 residues. Germline V gene data show CDR1 as KGHSH and CDR2 as LQKENI. V lost 3 bases, J lost 0 bases, and 8 bases lay in between. The DNA of the CDR3 is TGTGCCAGCTCACCCGTAACACTGAACACTGAAGCTTTCTTT. Residues: CASSPVTLNTEAFF.

The rearrangement joins TRBV30 to TRBJ2-1; D remains unclear. V dropped 4 bases and J dropped 0 bases, with 7 bases sitting between them. Germline lookup yields CDR1 GTSNPN and CDR2 SVGIG (reference sequence). CDR3 length equals 13 residues. CDR3 sequence (DNA): TGTGCCTGGACCCGGAGCTCCTACAATGAGCAGTTCTTC. This gives the protein CAWTRSSYNEQFF.

This clone was detected once. The chain uses TRBV5-5 and TRBJ1-1; D might be TRBD1 (5 bases). V gave up 3 bases and J gave up 2 bases, with 8 bases separating them. In germline, CDR1 is SGHKS, CDR2 YYEKEE (reference sequence). The CDR3 length is 13 residues. Written as DNA, the CDR3 is TGTGCCAGCAGCTCCGACAGTAACACTGAAGCTTTCTTT. Translating gives CASSSDSNTEAFF.

This clone has a single count. The CDR3 spells CASSSSGTGYTEAFF. As DNA, the CDR3 is TGTGCCAGCAGTTCGTCCGGGACAGGGTATACTGAAGCTTTCTTT. The chain joins TRBV28 to TRBJ1-1; 9 bases are shared with TRBD1. The CDR3 consists of 15 residues. V gave up 4 bases and J gave up 5 bases; unmatched junction bases: 8. Germline V lookup: CDR1 MDHEN, CDR2 SYDVKM.